Below, one T cell receptor (beta chain) is given with its context. What antigen it recognizes has not been identified. Per-base qualities were not stored, and no clone one base away is much larger. The source of the sample is a study of beta chain features in type 1 diabetes listed by TCRdb under 2018. Background on the whole study: Mean age, gender distribution, total cell number and subset yield did not differ between patients and healthy donors. A total of roughly 100 million sorted cells were examined across all samples, and a strong correlation was observed between cell number per subset and RNA yield. In the study, recently diagnosed type 1 diabetes patients and matched healthy donors were compared on the TCRB repertoires of their sorted circulating CD4+ T cell subsets. Regulatory and stem cell-like memory subsets were obtained from only 8 patients and about 8 healthy donors, while naive and central memory subsets were obtained from all 30 or so donors.

The investigation overall reported the following: Because cDNA was sequenced instead of genomic DNA, activated cells with high expression could be over-represented, although the groups did not differ in activation or CD3 levels. PCR might favor shorter templates, but patient and control samples were amplified and corrected together, so any skew would affect both groups equally. Fewer insertions and more nucleotide deletions at VDJ recombination sites were observed in patients with type 1 diabetes, implying thymic rearrangement abnormalities. Only small numbers of individuals were included in the HLA sub-analyses, which left unresolved whether HLA type had any influence on TCRB rearrangement. In all four CD4+ subsets, TCRB CDR3 length was moderately but significantly shorter in type 1 diabetes patients. The naive, central memory and regulatory TCRB repertoires appeared to resemble one another more closely among patients than among healthy donors.

Its CDR3 holds 13 amino acids, cysteine through phenylalanine. Of the read, only the CDR3 DNA is kept; its 39 bases are in frame from base 1. CDR1 and CDR2 (SGHNT, YYREEE) derive from the germline V gene (reference sequence). V sheds 0 bases and J sheds 4 bases, leaving 8 bases between their ends. The entire isolated RNA was reverse transcribed using the High Capacity cDNA Reverse Transcription Kit, and thus expressed TCRB transcripts were sequenced. Deep immunoSEQ sequencing was applied to naive, central memory and regulatory T cell samples, giving an average of about 3.7 million total reads per sample. After sorted cells were lysed in RLT buffer, RNA was extracted with DNase-treated RNeasy Micro or Mini kits, with the choice depending on cell number. Each cell subset was processed separately to prevent cross-contamination, with patient and healthy donor samples processed together. The immunoSEQ multiplex PCR was used to amplify TCRB sequences from cDNA, yielding 87-bp fragments that span the CDR3 region. The amplicons were sequenced using the Illumina HiSeq platform. Regarding the original processing steps: Synthetic template baselines were used to correct PCR bias computationally, reads within Hamming distance 2 were collapsed, and singletons that could not be merged were discarded. Reads were aligned against IMGT to assign V, D and J genes, CDR3 length and insertions or deletions at six rearrangement sites. Clonotype counts were normalized to sorted cell number within each subset before computing true diversity and Gini coefficients with the tcR R package. Repertoire sharing was quantified using the overlap coefficient calculated on TCRB nucleotide sequences. This is the immuneACCESS table as TCRdb keeps it, with only in-frame sequences that have V and J called. A part of the clones is gone; compared with another copy, unresolved V genes explain less than half, and the rest is unexplained. The DNA was the basis for D and trimming; V, J and clone size are from that table. Present in this sample are about 170,000 clones, under 9.5% of which were seen just once. Together, the top ten hold 0.5% of the sample.

From each donor, a single peripheral blood sample of roughly 0.11 L on average was drawn into heparinised tubes. A BD FACSAria II was used to sort naive, central memory, regulatory and stem cell-like memory CD4+ T cells with a panel that included CD45RO, CCR7, CD25, CD127, CD95 and CD27. Every sorted population had a purity above 95%. PBMCs were isolated immediately by Lymphoprep density gradient centrifugation and stained directly without culture. So that batch effects would be minimized, each experiment stained and sorted samples in pairs, pairing one healthy donor with one patient. This clonotype was obtained from a man between 18 and 35 years old with type 1 diabetes. The sequenced material came from central memory CD4+ T cells from blood. The rearrangement combines TRBV5-4 with TRBJ2-7, with TRBD1 perhaps the D gene, on 6 matching bases. The DNA sequence is TGTGCCAGCAGCTTGGACAGGGTTTACGAGCAGTACTTC. This sequence encodes CASSLDRVYEQYF.